Below are 3 T cell receptor beta chains sequenced from a single sample in a study of T-cell reconstitution after alpha-beta-depleted transplantation in children. Researchers prepared the TCRbeta library using unique molecular identifiers, the study reports. MiXCR, run by TCRdb on the PCR reads, gives a single entry per CDR3 protein. The data contain 200,000 to 300,000 distinct CDR3 sequences, 12% of them singletons. The sequenced sample was PBMCs from the stem cell graft donor, obtained from the stem cell graft. The receptors come from a human donor who donated a stem cell graft to a child with acute lymphoblastic leukemia.

In its sample, this clonotype was seen many times. This rearrangement joins TRBV20-1 to TRBJ2-1, with TRBD1 identical over 12 bases. V dropped 5 bases and J dropped 7; count of bases not matched to a gene: 15. This CDR3 is 17 amino acids long. Germline loops: CDR1 DFQATT, CDR2 SNEGSKA (reference sequence). The CDR3 reads CSAPSVPGQGARNEQFF. The DNA of the CDR3 is TGCAGTGCTCCTTCAGTGCCGGGACAGGGGGCGCGGAATGAGCAGTTCTTC.

This clonotype was seen only a few times. V gene TRBV29-1 combines with J gene TRBJ1-1; D is unclear. Trimming shortened V by 7 bases and J by 4 bases, and 13 bases separated the two germline ends. This CDR3 spans 12 amino acids. The V gene's germline CDR1 is SQVTM and CDR2 ANQGSEA. The CDR3 DNA reads as TGCAGCGCAACAGCTTCGGGCACTGAAGCTTTCTTT. Translated, it gives CSATASGTEAFF.

This clonotype was detected many times. The chain links TRBV6-1 to TRBJ1-3, with D possibly being TRBD1 (6 bases). V was pared by 6 bases and J by 5 bases, with 17 bases between. Germline CDR1 reads MNHNS; CDR2 reads SASEGT. This CDR3 spans 15 amino acids. CDR3 sequence reads: CASSQLRGGRNTIYF. As DNA, the CDR3 is TGTGCCAGCAGCCAACTCAGGGGAGGAAGAAACACCATATATTTT.